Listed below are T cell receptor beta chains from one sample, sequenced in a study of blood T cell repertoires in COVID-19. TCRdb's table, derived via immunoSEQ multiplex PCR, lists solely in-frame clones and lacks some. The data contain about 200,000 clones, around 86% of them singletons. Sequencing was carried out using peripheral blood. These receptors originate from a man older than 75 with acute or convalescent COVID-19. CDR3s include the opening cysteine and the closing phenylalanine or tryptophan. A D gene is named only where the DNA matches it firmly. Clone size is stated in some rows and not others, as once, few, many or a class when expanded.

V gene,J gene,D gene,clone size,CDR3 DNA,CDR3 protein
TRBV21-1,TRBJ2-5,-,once,TGTGCCAGCAACTCGGGACAGGCCCTCGGGACCCAGTACTTC,CASNSGQALGTQYF
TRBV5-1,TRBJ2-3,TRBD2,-,TGCGCCAGCAGCATATGGGAGGGAGCAGATACGCAGTATTTT,CASSIWEGADTQYF
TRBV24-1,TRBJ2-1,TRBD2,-,TGTGCCACCAGTAGAGGGCGGGAGCCCCTCAATGAGCAGTTCTTC,CATSRGREPLNEQFF
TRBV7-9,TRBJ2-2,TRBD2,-,TGTGCCAGCAGCTTAGGAGCTAGCGGGAGGCCCGGGGAGCTGTTTTTT,CASSLGASGRPGELFF
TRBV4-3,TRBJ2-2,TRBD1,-,TGCGCCAGCAGGGCGACAGGGTGGATCGGGGAGCTGTTTTTT,CASRATGWIGELFF
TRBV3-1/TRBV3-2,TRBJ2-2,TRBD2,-,TGTGCCAGCAGACCTACTAGCGGGAGGGCCCCCGGGGAGCTGTTTTTT,CASRPTSGRAPGELFF
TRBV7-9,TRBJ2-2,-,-,TGTGCCAGCAGCTTAAGAGCTAGCGTTAACACCGGGGAGCTGTTTTTT,CASSLRASVNTGELFF
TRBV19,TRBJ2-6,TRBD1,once,TGTGCCAGTAGTATAACACCCAGGGGGTCTGGGGCCAACGTCCTGACTTTC,CASSITPRGSGANVLTF
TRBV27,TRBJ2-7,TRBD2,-,TGTGCCAGCAGTTTGGGACTAGCGGGAGTCTACGAGCAGTACTTC,CASSLGLAGVYEQYF
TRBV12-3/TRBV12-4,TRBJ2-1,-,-,TGTGCCAGCAGTTCAGAAACCTACAATGAGCAGTTCTTC,CASSSETYNEQFF
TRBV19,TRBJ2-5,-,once,TGTGCCAGTAGTATAGGAGAGGGTAGGGAGACCCAGTACTTC,CASSIGEGRETQYF
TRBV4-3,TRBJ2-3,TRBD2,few,TGCGCCAGCAGCCAAGAATGGGGCAGGGACTACACAGATACGCAGTATTTT,CASSQEWGRDYTDTQYF
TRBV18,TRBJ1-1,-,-,TGTGCCAGCTCACCACAGACGGGAACTGAAGCTTTCTTT,CASSPQTGTEAFF
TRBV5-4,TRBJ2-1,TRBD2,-,TGTGCCAGCAGCCGGTCCCTAGCGGGAGGCCGATACAATGAGCAGTTCTTC,CASSRSLAGGRYNEQFF
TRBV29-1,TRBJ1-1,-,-,TGCAGCGCCACCGCGGGTTCCGCTGAAGCTTTCTTT,CSATAGSAEAFF
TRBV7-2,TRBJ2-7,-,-,TGTGCCAGCAGTTTCACGTCGGGACTCGAGTCCTACGAGCAGTACTTC,CASSFTSGLESYEQYF
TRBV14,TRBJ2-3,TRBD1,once,TGTGCCAGCAGCTTGGACAGGGGATTGCCAGATACGCAGTATTTT,CASSLDRGLPDTQYF
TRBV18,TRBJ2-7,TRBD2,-,TGTGCCAGCTCACCGGGACTAGCGGGAGGTGTCGAGCAGTACTTC,CASSPGLAGGVEQYF
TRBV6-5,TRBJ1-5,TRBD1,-,TGTGCCGGGGGACAGGGGATTAAGCCCCAGCATTTT,CAGGQGIKPQHF
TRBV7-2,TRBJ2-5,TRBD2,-,TGTGCCAGCAGCTTCTATTTCCGGCGGGAGGGCCCCCAAGAGACCCAGTACTTC,CASSFYFRREGPQETQYF
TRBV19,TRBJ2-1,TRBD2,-,TGTGCCAGTACCGGGACTAGAATGTTCGAGCAGTTCTTC,CASTGTRMFEQFF
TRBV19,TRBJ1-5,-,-,TGTGCCAGCGGGGGTTTGGTGCCCCAGCATTTT,CASGGLVPQHF
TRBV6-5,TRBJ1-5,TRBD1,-,TGTGCCAGCAGTTACCTACAGGGGAATCAGCCCCAGCATTTT,CASSYLQGNQPQHF
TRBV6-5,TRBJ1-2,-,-,TGTGCCAGCAGACCTCAGGGTAGAGCTAACTATGGCTACACCTTC,CASRPQGRANYGYTF
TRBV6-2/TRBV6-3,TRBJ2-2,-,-,TGTGCCAGCAGTCCCCAGAACACCGGGGAGCTGTTTTTT,CASSPQNTGELFF
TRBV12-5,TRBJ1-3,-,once,TGTGCTAGTGGTTCGACAGGCTCTGGAAACACCATATATTTT,CASGSTGSGNTIYF
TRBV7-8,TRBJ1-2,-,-,TGTGCCAGCAGCTTAAGTGGAGGACACTATGGCTACACCTTC,CASSLSGGHYGYTF
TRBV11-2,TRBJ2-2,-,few,TGTGCCAGCAGCCCAGGGCCCCTCGGGGAGCTGTTTTTT,CASSPGPLGELFF
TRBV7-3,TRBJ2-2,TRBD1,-,TGTGCCAGCAGCTTAAGGGCAGGGGGGAACACCGGGGAGCTGTTTTTT,CASSLRAGGNTGELFF
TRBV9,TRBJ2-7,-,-,TGTGCCAGCAGCGTATCCGGACAGTCCTACGAGCAGTACTTC,CASSVSGQSYEQYF
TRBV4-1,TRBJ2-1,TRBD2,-,TGCGCCAGCAGCCTCGTAGCGGGAGGGCCCTCCTACAATGAGCAGTTCTTC,CASSLVAGGPSYNEQFF
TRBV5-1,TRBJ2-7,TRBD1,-,TGCGCCAGCAGCGTGGGGACAGGGGGCAGGGACGAGCAGTACTTC,CASSVGTGGRDEQYF
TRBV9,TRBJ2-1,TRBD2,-,TGTGCCAGCAGCGTAATAGCGGGGTCAAACAATGAGCAGTTCTTC,CASSVIAGSNNEQFF
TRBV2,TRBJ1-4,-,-,TGTGCCAGCAGCTACGGACAGACTAATGAAAAACTGTTTTTT,CASSYGQTNEKLFF
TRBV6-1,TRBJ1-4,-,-,TGTGCCAGCAGTGAAGACAGGTATAATGAAAAACTGTTTTTT,CASSEDRYNEKLFF
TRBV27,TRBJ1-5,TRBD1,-,TGTGCCAGCAGTTTAGTGGGACAGGGCCTACAGCCCCAGCATTTT,CASSLVGQGLQPQHF
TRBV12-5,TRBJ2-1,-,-,TGTGCTAGTGGTTTTCCCGACAGCGACAATGAGCAGTTCTTC,CASGFPDSDNEQFF
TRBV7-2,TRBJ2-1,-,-,TGTGCCAGCACCTCGGGGTCCTACAATGAGCAGTTCTTC,CASTSGSYNEQFF
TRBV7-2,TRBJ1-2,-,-,TGTGCCAGCAGCTTATATCCTTCTAACTATGGCTACACCTTC,CASSLYPSNYGYTF
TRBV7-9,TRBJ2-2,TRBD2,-,TGTGCCAGCAGCAAGACTAGCGGGAAGGTCGGGGAGCTGTTTTTT,CASSKTSGKVGELFF
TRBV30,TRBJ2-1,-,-,TGTGCCTGGAGTTCTGGGACTTGGGATTACAATGAGCAGTTCTTC,CAWSSGTWDYNEQFF
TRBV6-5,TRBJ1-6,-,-,TGTGCCAGCAGCCCCCCCAGGGCTAATTCACCCCTCCACTTT,CASSPPRANSPLHF
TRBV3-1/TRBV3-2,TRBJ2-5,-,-,TGTGCCAGCAGCCAAGTATTAGGTACTAGAGAGACCCAGTACTTC,CASSQVLGTRETQYF
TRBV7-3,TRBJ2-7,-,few,TGTGCCAGCAGCTTGGGGAGGAAGGGCGAGCAGTACTTC,CASSLGRKGEQYF
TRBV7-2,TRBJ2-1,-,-,TGTGCCAGCAGCTTACAGGTGCCCACCAATGAGCAGTTCTTC,CASSLQVPTNEQFF
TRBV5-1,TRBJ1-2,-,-,TGCGCCAGCAGCCCGGCAGGGAACTATGGCTACACCTTC,CASSPAGNYGYTF
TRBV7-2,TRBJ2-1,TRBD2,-,TGTGCCAGCAGCCCCTCCGCGACTAGCGGGAGTAGGGATGAGCAGTTCTTC,CASSPSATSGSRDEQFF
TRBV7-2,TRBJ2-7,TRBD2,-,TGTGCCAGCAGCGCTCTGACTAGCGGACCCTACGAGCAGTACTTC,CASSALTSGPYEQYF
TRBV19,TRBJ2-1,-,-,TGTGCCAGTAGTATCCCCTTAGCGTTCTACTACAATGAGCAGTTCTTC,CASSIPLAFYYNEQFF
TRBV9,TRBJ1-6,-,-,TGTGCCAGCAGCGACTTTAAGAGCTCCTATAATTCACCCCTCCACTTT,CASSDFKSSYNSPLHF
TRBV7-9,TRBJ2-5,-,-,TGTGCCAGCAGCTCTGTGACTGGAGGAAAGACCCAGTACTTC,CASSSVTGGKTQYF
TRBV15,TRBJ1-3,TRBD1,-,TGTGCCACCAGCAGTCACAGGGGGCAAGGAAACACCATATATTTT,CATSSHRGQGNTIYF
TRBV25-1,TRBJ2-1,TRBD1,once,TGTGCCAGCAGCGGGGGACAGGGGCTATTAGATGAGCAGTTCTTC,CASSGGQGLLDEQFF
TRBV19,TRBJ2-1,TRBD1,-,TGTGCCAGTACCACACAGGGACAGGGGGCCAATGAGCAGTTCTTC,CASTTQGQGANEQFF
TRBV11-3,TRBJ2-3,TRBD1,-,TGTGCCAGCAGCTCGGGACAGAGCACAGATACGCAGTATTTT,CASSSGQSTDTQYF
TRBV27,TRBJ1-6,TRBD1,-,TGTGCCAGCAGCGGGACAGGGGGTAACTATAATTCACCCCTCCACTTT,CASSGTGGNYNSPLHF
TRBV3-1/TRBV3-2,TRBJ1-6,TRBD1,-,TGTGCCAGCAGCCGCGGGACAGTCAATAATTCACCCCTCCACTTT,CASSRGTVNNSPLHF